The 11 T cell receptor beta chains listed next were all sequenced from one sample in a study of blood T cell repertoires in COVID-19. The data were produced by immunoSEQ multiplex PCR, yet TCRdb's version contains in-frame clones alone and is incomplete. Found here are roughly 240,000 clones, approximately 83% of them singletons; the top ten hold 3%. Sequencing was carried out using peripheral blood. These receptors came from a woman between 25 and 40 years old who had recovered from COVID-19.

The rearrangement uses TRBV3-1 (or the pseudogene TRBV3-2) and TRBJ2-5; D is uncertain. CDR1 is LGHDT and CDR2 is YNNKEL in the germline V gene (reference sequence). The CDR3 has 14 amino acids. Trimming cost V 5 bases and J 0 bases, with 10 bases left between them. CDR3 in amino acids: CASSEARYQETQYF. The CDR3, as DNA: TGTGCCAGCAGCGAGGCTAGGTACCAAGAGACCCAGTACTTC.

The chain is built from TRBV6-2 or TRBV6-3 and TRBJ1-1; perhaps TRBD1 as D (5 bases). CDR1 MNHEY and CDR2 SVGEGT come from the germline V gene. Trimming took 5 bases from V and 6 from J, leaving 13 bases between them. The CDR3 contains 13 residues. CDR3 loop: CASSGQGLAEAFF. DNA of the CDR3: TGTGCCAGCAGTGGGCAGGGTTTGGCTGAAGCTTTCTTT.

The chain carries TRBV5-1 and TRBJ2-1; the match to TRBD2 covers 11 bases. Trimming at V came to 0 bases and at J to 2 bases, leaving 1 base not matched to a gene. The CDR3 loop spans 16 amino acids. CDR1 is SGHRS and CDR2 is YFSETQ in the germline V gene. The CDR3 sequence: CASSLETSGAYNEQFF. In DNA form, the CDR3 reads TGCGCCAGCAGCTTGGAGACTAGCGGGGCCTACAATGAGCAGTTCTTC.

This clone was counted once. The chain couples TRBV7-9 to TRBJ1-5; D is possibly TRBD1 (6 bases). The V and J ends lost 8 bases and 7 bases respectively, with 18 bases between them. The CDR3 runs 14 residues. The germline V gene has CDR1 SEHNR and CDR2 FQNEAQ (reference sequence). This chain's CDR3 is CASSVEAGVQPQHF. DNA of the CDR3: TGTGCCAGCTCCGTCGAGGCAGGGGTACAGCCCCAGCATTTT.

The genes are TRBV5-6 and TRBJ2-3, with 7 bases lining up with TRBD2. The V segment lost 4 bases and the J segment 7 bases; nucleotides outside the gene matches: 12. This CDR3 is 15 amino acids long. The germline V gene has CDR1 SGHDT and CDR2 YYEEEE. For the CDR3, the DNA is TGTGCCAGCAGCAAATTAGCGGGCCGCACGAATACGCAGTATTTT. It yields the protein CASSKLAGRTNTQYF.

This chain links TRBV9 with TRBJ1-3; TRBD1 agrees at 7 bases. This CDR3 comprises 15 residues. V dropped 2 bases and J dropped 4; count of bases not matched to a gene: 6. The V gene's germline CDR1 is SGDLS and CDR2 YYNGEE. The CDR3 DNA sequence: TGTGCCAGCAGCGTTCTTGGGACAGAGGGAAACACCATATATTTT. It specifies CASSVLGTEGNTIYF. Supplemented by reference TRBV9 and TRBJ1-3, the full variable domain reads DSGVTQTPKHLITATGQRVTLRCSPRSGDLSVYWYQQSLDQGLQFLIQYYNGEERAKGNILERFSAQQFPDLHSELNLSSLELGDSALYFCASSVLGTEGNTIYFGEGSWLTVV.

In this sample, this clone turned up many times. The CDR3 DNA reads as TGTGCCAGCAGCGACGAGCGGGGGAGTAGCTCTGGGGCCAACGTCCTGACTTTC. Protein sequence: CASSDERGSSSGANVLTF. The chain is built from TRBV9 and TRBJ2-6; TRBD2 matches at 8 bases. The CDR3 runs to 18 residues. Trimming at V came to 3 bases and at J to 0 bases, leaving 8 bases not matched to a gene. CDR1 is SGDLS and CDR2 is YYNGEE in the germline V gene.

The genes are TRBV2 and TRBJ2-5, with TRBD2 as a possible D gene (5 bases). Trimming removed 7 bases from V and 5 bases from J, with 17 bases in between. This CDR3 has 14 residues. Germline V CDR1 and CDR2: SNHLY, FYNNEI. CDR3 sequence (DNA): TGTGCCAGCAATGACGACGGGGAGTTGGAGACCCAGTACTTC. Protein: CASNDDGELETQYF.

This clone has just a few counts. This sequence joins TRBV7-3 and TRBJ2-3, with no clear D. The CDR3 is 14 residues long. The V gene's germline CDR1 is SGHTA and CDR2 FQGTGA. The V end was cut by 1 base, the J end by 2 bases, with 7 bases between. The CDR3 DNA reads as TGTGCCAGCAGCTTAAGGGCAAACACAGATACGCAGTATTTT. It translates to CASSLRANTDTQYF. The whole variable domain, filled in from reference TRBV7-3 and TRBJ2-3, reads GAGVSQTPSNKVTEKGKYVELRCDPISGHTALYWYRQSLGQGPEFLIYFQGTGAADDSGLPNDRFFAVRPEGSVSTLKIQRTERGDSAVYLCASSLRANTDTQYFGPGTRLTVL.

This rearrangement joins TRBV3-1 (or the pseudogene TRBV3-2) to TRBJ1-5, with D hard to call. CDR1 is LGHDT and CDR2 is YNNKEL in the germline V gene (reference sequence). Trimming stripped 1 base from V and 5 bases from J, with 6 bases between. The CDR3 is 13 amino acids. The CDR3 DNA sequence: TGTGCCAGCAGCCAAGGGGCGCATCAGCCCCAGCATTTT. Translation: CASSQGAHQPQHF.

The chain couples TRBV4-2 to TRBJ1-2, with 9 bases fitting TRBD1. Germline V gene lookup returns CDR1 LGHNA and CDR2 YNFKEQ. CDR3 length: 14 residues. V shed 2 bases and J 8 bases; nucleotides not matched to a gene: 6. The chain's CDR3 is CASSQSGQGGGYTF. The CDR3 nucleotides read TGTGCCAGCAGCCAATCGGGACAGGGCGGGGGCTACACCTTC.